The 30 T cell receptor beta chains below were found in one sample sequenced in a study of post-analysis software for immune sequencing data. Notes on the study in general: About 5 TRBV segments (TRBV5-6, TRBV5-1 and TRBV20-1 among them) occurred more frequently in patients than in controls.

Incorporated into the TCR beta cDNA libraries were unique molecular identifiers, which served to reduce PCR and sequencing biases. TCRdb re-called the PCR reads with MiXCR, one entry per CDR3 protein. Here the sample spans about 810,000 distinct CDR3 sequences, roughly 50% being singletons. For these TCRs, the target antigens are not known. Specimen: blood. The receptors stem from a girl aged 10 to 17 with multiple sclerosis.

The V and J genes are TRBV29-1 and TRBJ2-1; 9 bases line up with TRBD2. The CDR3 contains 17 residues. V lost 5 bases and J lost 8; bases outside the gene matches: 19. Germline values: CDR1 SQVTM, CDR2 ANQGSEA. Written as DNA, the CDR3 is TGCAGCGTTTCTACATTACGGGGGACTAGCATGGCCTATGAGCAGTTCTTC. Translation: CSVSTLRGTSMAYEQFF.

This clonotype came up a few times. The chain uses TRBV3-1 and TRBJ2-5; perhaps TRBD2 as D (6 bases). The CDR3 sequence is 13 residues long. Trimming pared 4 bases from V and 5 bases from J, leaving 11 bases between. The germline CDR1 and CDR2 sequences are LGHDT and YNNKEL (reference sequence). As DNA, the CDR3 is TGTGCCAGCAGCCGCGGGACTTTTGAGACCCAGTACTTC. Translation gives CASSRGTFETQYF.

The J gene is TRBJ2-7, the V gene TRBV2, with a weak D call TRBD1 (5 bases). In germline, CDR1 is SNHLY, CDR2 FYNNEI. The CDR3 is 14 residues long. Trimming took 2 bases from V and 2 from J, leaving 10 bases between them. The CDR3: CASSELVGAYEQYF. Written as DNA, the CDR3 is TGTGCCAGCAGTGAATTGGTAGGGGCCTACGAGCAGTACTTC.

The genes are TRBV5-6 and TRBJ2-7; 10 nucleotides line up with TRBD1. Per the germline V gene, CDR1 is SGHDT and CDR2 is YYEEEE. The CDR3 sequence is 14 residues long. V dropped 10 bases and J dropped 5; count of bases not matched to a gene: 12. The CDR3 reads CASDQGQGNNEQYF. In nucleotides, the CDR3 is TGTGCCTCAGACCAGGGACAGGGGAACAACGAGCAGTACTTC. The full variable domain, with the rest looked up from reference TRBV5-6 and TRBJ2-7, is DAGVTQSPTHLIKTRGQQVTLRCSPKSGHDTVSWYQQALGQGPQFIFQYYEEEERQRGNFPDRFSGHQFPNYSSELNVNALLLGDSALYLCASDQGQGNNEQYFGPGTRLTVT.

The chain has TRBV29-1 and TRBJ2-7; the D gene could be TRBD1 or TRBD2 (6 bases each). Trimming took 7 bases from V and 8 from J, leaving 15 bases between them. CDR1 is SQVTM, CDR2 ANQGSEA, per germline. The CDR3 has 11 amino acids. CDR3: CSGGASQKQYF. CDR3 DNA: TGCAGCGGGGGGGCCTCCCAGAAGCAGTACTTC.

The chain joins TRBV12-3 or TRBV12-4 to TRBJ1-6; tentative D call: TRBD1 (6 bases). The CDR3 loop spans 16 amino acids. Trimming took 8 bases from V and 9 from J, leaving 23 bases between them. Here the CDR3 reads CASSFATGRAGSPLHF. CDR3 bases: TGTGCCAGCTCTTTTGCAACAGGGCGAGCTGGTTCACCCCTCCACTTT.

The rearrangement links TRBV7-8 to TRBJ2-6, with D tentatively TRBD1 or TRBD2 (6 bases each). Germline loops: CDR1 SGHVS, CDR2 FQNEAQ. The CDR3 loop spans 17 amino acids. Trimming pared 5 bases from V and 3 bases from J, leaving 17 bases between. CDR3 sequence reads: CASSPRGRTFGANVLTF. The CDR3 region has the DNA TGTGCCAGCAGCCCACGGGGGCGCACTTTTGGGGCCAACGTCCTGACTTTC.

The chain couples TRBV7-3 to TRBJ1-2; a possible D gene is TRBD1 (6 bases). Germline CDR1 SGHTA, CDR2 FQGTGA. This CDR3 is 13 amino acids long. V was cut by 9 bases and J by 8 bases, with 19 bases left in between. The CDR3: CASAGQPKSGYTF. In DNA form, the CDR3 reads TGTGCCAGTGCTGGACAGCCAAAGTCAGGCTACACCTTC.

The table lists this clonotype with a few counts. The CDR3 DNA follows: TGTGCCATCAGTGGAGAAACAGGGGTCTCCACAGATACGCAGTATTTT. Protein: CAISGETGVSTDTQYF. The genes are TRBV10-3 and TRBJ2-3, with 7 nucleotides matching TRBD1. Germline trimming cut 4 bases from V and 2 bases from J; bases unmatched to any gene: 9. From germline, CDR1 is ENHRY and CDR2 SYGVKD. This CDR3 spans 16 amino acids.

The gene calls are TRBV2 and TRBJ1-2; no clear D. From germline, CDR1 is SNHLY and CDR2 FYNNEI. Trimming took 7 bases from V and 4 from J, leaving 10 bases between them. This CDR3 comprises 12 residues. DNA of the CDR3: TGTGCCAGCACTGGTGCCAGCTATGGCTACACCTTC. It codes for CASTGASYGYTF.

The chain uses TRBV7-2 and TRBJ1-5; 7 bases map to TRBD1. The CDR3 is 16 amino acids. The junction had 7 bases not matched to a gene; V was cut back by 2 bases and J by 3 bases. The germline gives CDR1 SGHTA, CDR2 FQGNSA. The CDR3 DNA is TGTGCCAGCAGCTTATCCGGGACAGTCGTCAATCAGCCCCAGCATTTT. This codes for CASSLSGTVVNQPQHF.

The chain combines TRBV12-3 or TRBV12-4 with TRBJ1-5; D gene unclear. The V gene lost 6 bases and the J gene lost 1 base, with 10 bases spanning the gap. This CDR3 has 14 amino acids. CDR3: CASRLGGSNQPQHF. The CDR3 DNA follows: TGTGCCAGCAGACTCGGCGGAAGCAATCAGCCCCAGCATTTT.

The chain recombines TRBV2 with TRBJ2-1; the match to TRBD2 covers 12 bases. This CDR3 comprises 15 residues. Germline-derived CDR1 and CDR2 are SNHLY and FYNNEI. V gave up 6 bases and J gave up 6 bases; unmatched junction bases: 6. The CDR3 DNA sequence: TGTGCCAGCAGCCGACTAGCGGGAGTGCCCAATGAGCAGTTCTTC. This translates into CASSRLAGVPNEQFF.

The chain employs TRBV7-9 and TRBJ2-7; possibly TRBD2 for D (5 bases). The J call is in doubt because the DNA end fits TRBJ2-5 better. Germline V gives CDR1 SEHNR, CDR2 FQNEAQ (reference sequence). There are 15 residues in the CDR3. The DNA of the CDR3 is TGTGCCAGCAGCCCACCAGCGGAGAGGGCAGAGACCCAGTACTTC. The encoded protein is CASSPPAERAETQYF.

The rearrangement uses TRBV7-2 and TRBJ2-4; tentative D call: TRBD2 (6 bases). The J call may be in error: the DNA end matches TRBJ2-5 better. Germline V gives CDR1 SGHTA, CDR2 FQGNSA. The CDR3 has 16 amino acids. This chain's CDR3 is CASSSSDYLPKETQYF. The CDR3 DNA reads as TGTGCCAGCAGCTCTTCGGACTACCTACCCAAAGAGACCCAGTACTTC.

This chain connects TRBV29-1 to TRBJ1-1; TRBD1 matches at 8 bases. The V gene's germline CDR1 is SQVTM and CDR2 ANQGSEA. This CDR3 region has 13 residues. J gave up 4 bases and V 3 bases, and 4 bases lay outside the gene matches. CDR3: CSVDGRGPTEAFF. CDR3 nucleotides: TGCAGCGTTGATGGCAGGGGGCCCACTGAAGCTTTCTTT.

This chain links TRBV5-1 with TRBJ2-5, with D possibly being TRBD2 (5 bases). This CDR3 spans 16 amino acids. Deletions cut 3 bases from V and 4 bases from J, with 19 bases between. Germline V gives CDR1 SGHRS, CDR2 YFSETQ. CDR3 region: CASSWAIGTSGETQYF. Written as DNA, the CDR3 is TGCGCCAGCAGCTGGGCAATTGGTACTAGTGGAGAGACCCAGTACTTC.

The chain joins TRBV12-3 or TRBV12-4 to TRBJ2-3, with TRBD1 identical over 8 bases. This CDR3 has 15 amino acids. V trimming: 3 bases; J trimming: 0 bases; junction bases outside the gene matches: 2. The CDR3 loop is CASSFQGASTDTQYF. Here the CDR3 DNA reads TGTGCCAGCAGTTTTCAGGGGGCAAGCACAGATACGCAGTATTTT.

The chain combines TRBV2 with TRBJ1-5, with TRBD1 as a possible D gene (6 bases). There are 15 residues in the CDR3. Per germline, CDR1 SNHLY and CDR2 FYNNEI. Trimming removed 3 bases from V and 11 bases from J, with 20 bases in between. CDR3: CASSDDGQPPWTQHF. The CDR3, as DNA: TGTGCCAGCAGTGACGACGGACAGCCCCCTTGGACCCAGCATTTT. Using reference TRBV2 and TRBJ1-5 for the parts outside the CDR3, the full variable domain is EPEVTQTPSHQVTQMGQEVILRCVPISNHLYFYWYRQILGQKVEFLVSFYNNEISEKSEIFDDQFSVERPDGSNFTLKIRSTKLEDSAMYFCASSDDGQPPWTQHFGDGTRLSIL.

CDR3 in DNA: TGTGCCAGCAGCTTGGACAGGGTCTACGAGCAGTACTTC. Its translation is CASSLDRVYEQYF. The rearrangement joins TRBV5-5 to TRBJ2-7; a possible D gene is TRBD1 (6 bases). The CDR3 sequence is 13 residues long. Germline CDR1 SGHKS, CDR2 YYEKEE (reference sequence). Trimming left V 0 bases short and J 3 bases short, with 7 bases between.

This clonotype was counted between two and nine times. This rearrangement joins TRBV20-1 to TRBJ1-2; unclear D gene. Germline loops: CDR1 DFQATT, CDR2 SNEGSKA (reference sequence). The V gene lost 6 bases and the J gene lost 4 bases, with 15 bases spanning the gap. The CDR3 spans 13 residues. The CDR3 loop reads CSAIEETGYGYTF. CDR3 DNA sequence: TGCAGTGCCATAGAGGAGACGGGCTATGGCTACACCTTC.

This sequence joins TRBV7-2 and TRBJ2-3; perhaps TRBD1 as D (5 bases). The V gene's germline CDR1 is SGHTA and CDR2 FQGNSA. The CDR3 sequence is 17 residues long. Trimming left V 7 bases short and J 7 bases short, with 27 bases between. CDR3 residues: CASNRLGAPGWSNTQYF. CDR3 bases: TGTGCCAGCAACCGGCTAGGGGCGCCCGGGTGGAGTAATACGCAGTATTTT.

The rearrangement uses TRBV18 and TRBJ2-7; D is perhaps TRBD1 (6 bases). CDR1 is KGHSH and CDR2 is LQKENI in the germline V gene. The CDR3 is 15 amino acids. V was clipped by 3 bases and J by 6 bases, with 18 bases between them. CDR3 coding DNA: TGTGCCAGCTCACCCCAGACAGGTCCGGTCAGCGAGCAGTACTTC. Translated, it gives CASSPQTGPVSEQYF. Together with reference TRBV18 and TRBJ2-7, the CDR3 gives the full variable domain: NAGVMQNPRHLVRRRGQEARLRCSPMKGHSHVYWYRQLPEEGLKFMVYLQKENIIDESGMPKERFSAEFPKEGPSILRIQQVVRGDSAAYFCASSPQTGPVSEQYFGPGTRLTVT.

This clonotype has just a few counts. The CDR3 sequence is CSANLAEWITDTQYF. The CDR3 DNA sequence: TGCAGTGCTAACCTAGCGGAGTGGATCACAGATACGCAGTATTTT. V usage is TRBV20-1 and J usage is TRBJ2-3; 7 positions match TRBD2. The CDR3 is made up of 15 amino acids. Per germline, CDR1 DFQATT and CDR2 SNEGSKA (reference sequence). The trim removed 4 bases at V and 2 bases at J, leaving 9 bases unmatched.

The chain combines TRBV7-9 with TRBJ2-7, with TRBD2 matching over 8 bases. Germline CDR1 reads SEHNR; CDR2 reads FQNEAQ (reference sequence). The CDR3 is 15 amino acids. V dropped 3 bases and J dropped 2; count of bases not matched to a gene: 6. The DNA of the CDR3 is TGTGCCAGCAGCTTCCAAGCGGGAGCCCCCTACGAGCAGTACTTC. It yields the protein CASSFQAGAPYEQYF.

The genes are TRBV20-1 and TRBJ2-5; tentative D call: TRBD1 (6 bases). The CDR3 consists of 16 residues. The V gene lost 0 bases and the J gene lost 2 bases, with 16 bases spanning the gap. Germline V gene data show CDR1 as DFQATT and CDR2 as SNEGSKA (reference sequence). Written as DNA, the CDR3 is TGCAGTGCTAGAGACGCCTCGACAGGACTTCAAGAGACCCAGTACTTC. It translates to CSARDASTGLQETQYF.

The sample holds a few counts of this clonotype. The V gene is TRBV21-1, the J gene TRBJ2-7; TRBD2, as called in the table, went unchecked against the DNA. TRBV21-1 is assigned pseudogene status. There are 16 residues in the CDR3. CDR3 in amino acids: CASSKGSSGATYEQYF. CDR3 in DNA: TGTGCCAGCAGCAAAGGGAGTAGCGGGGCAACCTACGAGCAGTACTTC.

The chain has TRBV29-1 and TRBJ2-7; D unclear. V was pared by 0 bases and J by 5 bases, with 8 bases between. Germline values: CDR1 SQVTM, CDR2 ANQGSEA. This CDR3 spans 12 amino acids. The CDR3 nucleotides are TGCAGCGTTGAAGATAAGCTTAACGAGCAGTACTTC. It specifies CSVEDKLNEQYF.

The V gene is TRBV29-1, the J gene TRBJ1-6; D call uncertain. V lost 7 bases and J lost 7, with 17 bases in between. This CDR3 comprises 14 residues. The germline CDR1 and CDR2 sequences are SQVTM and ANQGSEA. The CDR3 region is CSGPHPTLNSPLHF. CDR3 nucleotide sequence: TGCAGCGGACCTCACCCTACATTGAATTCACCCCTCCACTTT.

This clonotype was detected a few times. The chain joins TRBV20-1 to TRBJ2-3; D gene unclear. The CDR3 runs to 16 residues. Per germline, CDR1 DFQATT and CDR2 SNEGSKA (reference sequence). V was cut by 0 bases and J by 5 bases, with 18 bases left in between. CDR3 amino acids: CSARENWDSTGDTQYF. The CDR3 DNA reads as TGCAGTGCTAGAGAGAATTGGGATTCCACCGGAGATACGCAGTATTTT.